This TCR beta chain was documented in a study of beta chain features in type 1 diabetes. The germline V gene encodes CDR1 ENHRY and CDR2 SYGVKD. The CDR3 length is 15 residues. V was clipped by 0 bases and J by 1 base, with 9 bases between them. The investigators reverse transcribed all of the isolated RNA, so they sequenced expressed TCRB transcripts. TCRdb's table, derived via immunoSEQ multiplex PCR, lists solely in-frame clones and lacks some. Here the sample spans hundreds of thousands of clones, about 16% being singletons. The sample consisted of naive CD4+ T cells from blood. The sequence was obtained from a man between 18 and 35 years old in good health. V is TRBV10-3 and J is TRBJ1-1; a weak D match, TRBD1 (5 bases). DNA of the CDR3: TGTGCCATCAGTGAGTCGTGGGGCACGAACACTGAAGCTTTCTTT. This encodes CAISESWGTNTEAFF.